The entry below gives a single T cell receptor (beta chain) sequence along with its context. Losses at the gene ends were 4 bases for V and 0 bases for J; bases not matched to a gene: 9. This CDR3 has 18 residues. Germline CDR1 is KGHSH and CDR2 is LQKENI. Original processing methods: Estimates of nucleated cell counts were drawn from the amplification of reference gene primers. Here immunoSEQ multiplex PCR was the method, and the copy in TCRdb shows in-frame clones only, minus some. V, J and clone size derive from that table, while D and trimming were established from the DNA sequence. Among around 300,000 clones listed, about nine tenths were seen once. These data come from a study of blood T cell repertoires in COVID-19. Study-wide background: Sources were T cells, B-cell-depleted T cells, or PBMCs; the material itself was cDNA or gDNA.

The source of this sequence is a man in his forties or fifties with acute or convalescent COVID-19. This rearrangement joins TRBV18 to TRBJ2-1, with TRBD2 matching over 10 bases. Sequencing input: peripheral blood. The DNA of the CDR3 is TGTGCCAGCTCACGTGTAGCGGGGGGCCTAAGCTCCTACAATGAGCAGTTCTTC. It specifies CASSRVAGGLSSYNEQFF.